This T cell receptor beta chain was retrieved from a study of T cell responses to AZD1222 COVID-19 vaccine. Study in general: Combined were second doses at about 4 or about 12 weeks.

This clone showed up just a few times. Its antigen remains unknown. CDR3 length: 15 residues. The trim removed 0 bases at V and 4 bases at J, leaving 5 bases unmatched. In germline, CDR1 is LGHNA, CDR2 YSLEER. General study findings and limits: Repertoires were obtained solely post-peak T cell response.

This table comes from immunoSEQ multiplex PCR, and its TCRdb copy is limited to in-frame clones, with some not included. The table records roughly 100,000 clones, approximately 81% of them present only once. This clonotype originated in an adult in good health. The material sequenced was peripheral blood, taken on day 0 of AZD1222 vaccination. This chain uses TRBV4-3 with TRBJ1-1, with 7 bases fitting TRBD1. CDR3 loop: CASSQDMGQLTEAFF. In DNA form, the CDR3 reads TGCGCCAGCAGCCAAGATATGGGACAGCTCACTGAAGCTTTCTTT.